This T cell receptor (beta chain) was observed in a study of regulatory dendritic cells for organ transplantation (TCRdb year 2017). Describing the broader study: TCRbeta repertoires were sequenced from sorted naive and memory CD4+ and CD8+ T cells before and after allostimulation with regulatory or mature dendritic cells. Overall results and qualifications from the work: Of the resting subsets, the one holding the most alloreactive TCR clonotypes was memory CD8+ T cells. Sequencing was done in only two subjects, and the authors reported considerable heterogeneity between individuals in the alloreactive memory CD8+ T cell pool. In both subjects, allostimulation led to expansion of memory CD8+ clones, although regulatory dendritic cells appeared to cause more limited expansion than mature dendritic cells did. The repertoires of naive CD4+ and CD8+ T cells were highly diverse, while memory cell repertoires were less diverse, with memory CD8+ cells being the most oligoclonal.

About this clone: Its antigen remains undetermined. Per-base quality was not reported, and no clone a single base away is much larger than it.

A multiplexed two-step PCR with Vbeta-specific forward primers and Jbeta-specific reverse primers was used to amplify the TCRbeta CDR3 regions. The TCRbeta libraries were sequenced on an Illumina instrument via the immunoSEQ service. The authors' analysis ran thus. V, D and J genes were assigned using IMGT annotation, and counts were corrected for multiplex PCR bias using synthetic CDR3 analogues. In the immunoSEQ Analyzer, repertoire clonality was calculated as one minus normalized Shannon entropy. Fisher's exact test with Benjamini-Hochberg false discovery rate control was used to define clonal expansion, with two-tailed P<0.01. TCRdb re-hosts the immuneACCESS table, in-frame sequences only. Its copies lack some clones; in the studies checked, an unresolved V gene accounts for under half of them, and the cause for the rest is not known. The DNA was the basis for D and trimming; V, J and clone size are from that table. Recorded for this sample are 25,000 or so clones; roughly 80% of them occurred a single time. The leading ten clones occupy 0.1% of the sample.

FACS was used to sort CD4+ or CD8+ cells into naive T cells (CD45RA+) and memory T cells (CD45RO+). Two healthy control subjects provided the T cells used for TCR sequencing. For the mixed lymphocyte reactions, sorted T cell subsets left unstimulated acted as baseline controls. The Qiagen DNeasy Blood & Tissue Kit was used for extraction of genomic DNA. The source is a human donor in good health. The sample consisted of naive CD4+ T cells from blood. The sample's cell subset or site label is to be understood as: CD45RA+ naive T cells.

The DNA is TGTGCCAGCAGCTTACTTCAGGGAACAGCTAGCACAGATACGCAGTATTTT. Its translation reads: CASSLLQGTASTDTQYF. The sequence links TRBV7-8 to TRBJ2-3; the D gene is possibly TRBD1, with 5 bases matching. V was cut back by 2 bases and J by 0 bases, leaving a gap of 15 bases between them. Per the germline V gene, SGHVS is the CDR1 and FQNEAQ is the CDR2. From its cysteine to its phenylalanine, the CDR3 spans 17 amino acids. Solely the CDR3 DNA is kept, with 51 bases framed from the first base.